This entry concerns a single TCR beta chain. This record comes from a study of blood T cells in healthy people across ages. The second PCR ran about 6 to 11 cycles with a sample-barcoded 5' primer and J-beta primers. TCRdb itself ran the 5' RACE reads through MiXCR, one entry per CDR3 protein. The data show some 1,800,000 distinct CDR3 sequences, roughly two fifths seen once. Trimming took 6 bases from V and 10 from J, leaving 21 bases between them. This CDR3 has 15 residues. Germline CDR1 SEHNR, CDR2 FQNEAQ (reference sequence). This clonotype was sampled from a human donor in good health. The chain combines TRBV7-9 with TRBJ1-4; perhaps TRBD1 as D (5 bases). The specimen sequenced was blood. The CDR3 sequence: CASSPASGVAGKLFF. CDR3 DNA: TGTGCCAGCAGTCCTGCGTCGGGGGTGGCGGGAAAACTGTTTTTT.